These 14 T cell receptor beta chains were sequenced from one sample in a study of T cell repertoires in cytomegalovirus infection. TCRdb re-derived calls from the reads in MiXCR, one entry per CDR3 protein. The sample shows some 350,000 distinct CDR3 sequences, about a sixth of them seen only once. Sample: PBMCs. All receptors come from a human donor in good health (CMV status not recorded). Some clones in this sample may be carry-over from other donors' samples.

About this clonotype itself: The junction departs from germline at one end; a sequencing error may be responsible. The chain carries TRBV7-2 and TRBJ2-1, with D possibly TRBD1 on 5 matching bases. Looked up from germline, CDR1 is SGHTA and CDR2 is FQGNSA. The CDR3 length is 15 residues. The CDR3 bases are TGTGCCAGCAACTTAAATAGGGGCGCTTTTAATGAGCAGTTCTTC. Encoded protein: CASNLNRGAFNEQFF. The variable domain in full, completed from reference TRBV7-2 and TRBJ2-1, reads GAGVSQSPSNKVTEKGKDVELRCDPISGHTALYWYRQSLGQGLEFLIYFQGNSAPDKSGLPSDRFSAERTGGSVSTLTIQRTQQEDSAVYLCASNLNRGAFNEQFFGPGTRLTVL.

This clonotype was detected many times. The rearrangement links TRBV7-2 to TRBJ2-3; TRBD1 agrees at 7 bases. Germline CDR1 SGHTA, CDR2 FQGNSA. The CDR3 extends over 14 amino acids. Trimming removed 3 bases from V and 3 bases from J; junction bases left unmatched: 3. This CDR3 reads CASSFAQGTDTQYF. In nucleotides, the CDR3 is TGTGCCAGCAGCTTTGCACAGGGGACAGATACGCAGTATTTT.

The chain employs TRBV20-1 and TRBJ2-7; unclear D gene. V lost 6 bases, J lost 3 bases, and 12 bases lay in between. The germline V gene encodes CDR1 DFQATT and CDR2 SNEGSKA (reference sequence). CDR3 size: 12 residues. DNA of the CDR3: TGCAGTGCCAAGTTGCTGGACTACGAGCAGTACTTC. Residues: CSAKLLDYEQYF.

The chain joins TRBV3-1 to TRBJ1-5; possibly TRBD1 for D (5 bases). Germline V CDR1 and CDR2: LGHDT, YNNKEL (reference sequence). The CDR3 runs to 17 residues. Trimming cost V 4 bases and J 4 bases, with 20 bases left between them. The CDR3, as DNA: TGTGCCAGCAGCCCGACGGGGGTTACTAAGGGGAATCAGCCCCAGCATTTT. Amino acids: CASSPTGVTKGNQPQHF.

The chain joins TRBV3-1 to TRBJ2-5; tentatively, D is TRBD1 (6 bases). Germline values: CDR1 LGHDT, CDR2 YNNKEL (reference sequence). V dropped 4 bases and J dropped 5 bases, with 11 bases sitting between them. CDR3 size: 13 residues. CDR3 DNA sequence: TGTGCCAGCAGCCTCCCCAGGGGCGAGACCCAGTACTTC. Its protein product is CASSLPRGETQYF.

The chain combines TRBV12-3 or TRBV12-4 with TRBJ2-7; unclear D gene. The CDR3 has 15 residues. V gave up 3 bases and J gave up 3 bases, with 15 bases separating them. CDR3 sequence reads: CASSFSSPGIYEQYF. In DNA form, the CDR3 reads TGTGCCAGCAGTTTTTCTTCCCCAGGAATCTACGAGCAGTACTTC.

The chain carries TRBV7-2 and TRBJ2-5; 10 bases are a match to TRBD2. With V trimmed by 1 base and J by 7 bases, 6 bases remained unmatched. CDR3 length: 15 amino acids. Germline-derived CDR1 and CDR2 are SGHTA and FQGNSA. CDR3 region: CASSLVVAGGGTQYF. The DNA of the CDR3 is TGTGCCAGCAGCTTAGTCGTAGCGGGAGGAGGGACCCAGTACTTC.

This clonotype was counted only a few times. The J gene is TRBJ1-1, the V gene TRBV5-1; 10 positions agree with TRBD1. Trimming at V came to 5 bases and at J to 8 bases, leaving 9 bases not matched to a gene. The CDR3 spans 14 residues. In germline, CDR1 is SGHRS, CDR2 YFSETQ. The CDR3 sequence is CASSYEGQGTEAFF. In nucleotides, the CDR3 is TGCGCCAGCAGTTACGAGGGACAGGGGACCGAAGCTTTCTTT.

In DNA, the CDR3 is TGTGCCAGCTCAGAGGACAGGGAATACGAGCAGTACTTC. It encodes CASSEDREYEQYF. The rearrangement uses TRBV18 and TRBJ2-7; TRBD1 agrees at 8 bases. In germline, CDR1 is KGHSH, CDR2 LQKENI. V lost 5 bases, J lost 4 bases, and 4 bases stayed unmatched. The length of the CDR3 is 13 residues.

The V gene is TRBV7-9, the J gene TRBJ1-1, with TRBD1 identical over 11 bases. In germline, CDR1 is SEHNR, CDR2 FQNEAQ (reference sequence). The CDR3 spans 15 residues. V gave up 5 bases and J gave up 4 bases; unmatched junction bases: 6. The CDR3 DNA reads TGTGCCAGCAGCAAGGACAGGGGGCTTGTCACTGAAGCTTTCTTT. Translated, it gives CASSKDRGLVTEAFF.

This clonotype was counted ten times or more. The gene calls are TRBV7-2 and TRBJ2-1, with TRBD2 matching 7 bases. CDR1 is SGHTA, CDR2 FQGNSA, per germline. J gave up 12 bases and V 5 bases, and 16 bases lay outside the gene matches. The CDR3 runs to 15 residues. Written as DNA, the CDR3 is TGTGCCAGCAGCGCTCCAGCGGGACGAACCAGAGGGCAGTTCTTC. Translated: CASSAPAGRTRGQFF.

The chain combines TRBV6-6 with TRBJ2-5; 8 nucleotides match TRBD2. The junction had 13 bases not matched to a gene; V was cut back by 5 bases and J by 5 bases. Germline lookup yields CDR1 MNHNY and CDR2 SVGAGI (reference sequence). The CDR3 loop spans 16 amino acids. The CDR3 loop is CASSPRQAGVTETQYF. CDR3 nucleotide sequence: TGTGCCAGCAGTCCCCGGCAAGCGGGGGTAACGGAGACCCAGTACTTC.

V is TRBV15 and J is TRBJ2-3; D possibly corresponds to TRBD2 (6 bases). Germline CDR1 LNHNV, CDR2 YYDKDF (reference sequence). This CDR3 has 18 residues. Trimming took off 0 bases at V and 5 bases at J, with 21 bases between the two ends. The CDR3 sequence: CATSRDYAAGWARDTQYF. CDR3 nucleotide sequence: TGTGCCACCAGCAGAGATTACGCGGCGGGGTGGGCTCGAGATACGCAGTATTTT.

The chain couples TRBV7-9 to TRBJ1-1, with 7 bases fitting TRBD1. Germline V gene sequence: CDR1 SEHNR, CDR2 FQNEAQ (reference sequence). The CDR3 loop spans 16 amino acids. With V trimmed by 5 bases and J by 3 bases, 12 bases remained unmatched. The CDR3 region has the DNA TGTGCCAGCAGCCCCCCGACAGGGTCTAGGTACACTGAAGCTTTCTTT. Its translation is CASSPPTGSRYTEAFF.